The subject of this entry is one TCR beta chain. This specimen comes from a study of blood T cell repertoires in COVID-19. Across the study: The origin of the acute and convalescent COVID-19 samples was the United States, Italy and Spain.

Cohorts were based on clinical histories the participants reported. In the 2 weeks before study entry, exposed participants met a COVID-19 case, which was PCR-confirmed or clinician-diagnosed. The germline V gene has CDR1 LNHDA and CDR2 SQIVND (reference sequence). CDR3 length equals 15 residues. V lost 3 bases, J lost 6 bases, and 10 bases stayed unmatched. Per the original methods: Scientists estimated how many nucleated cells there were by amplifying reference gene primers. Sequenced by immunoSEQ multiplex PCR; TCRdb stores in-frame clones only, minus some. The V and J calls and the clone size are those of that table, but D and trimming were determined from the DNA. The sample has 200,000 to 250,000 clones, 88% seen once.

This chain uses TRBV19 with TRBJ2-7; 8 bases are shared with TRBD1. The sequencing input was PBMCs or T cells enriched from blood (not recorded which). This clonotype was sampled from a woman in her 30s who had been exposed to COVID-19. CDR3 amino acids: CASSMGFRGPIEQYF. The CDR3 nucleotides are TGTGCCAGTAGTATGGGATTCAGGGGGCCGATCGAGCAGTACTTC.